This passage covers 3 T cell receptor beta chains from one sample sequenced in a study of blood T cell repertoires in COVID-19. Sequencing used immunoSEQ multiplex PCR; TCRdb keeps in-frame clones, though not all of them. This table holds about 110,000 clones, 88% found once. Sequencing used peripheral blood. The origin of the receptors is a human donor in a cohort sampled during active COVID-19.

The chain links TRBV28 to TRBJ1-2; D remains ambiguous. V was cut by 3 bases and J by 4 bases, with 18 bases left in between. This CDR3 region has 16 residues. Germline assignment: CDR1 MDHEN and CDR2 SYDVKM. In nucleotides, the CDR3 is TGTGCCAGCAGTTTGGTAATACAGCCGAGTATCTATGGCTACACCTTC. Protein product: CASSLVIQPSIYGYTF.

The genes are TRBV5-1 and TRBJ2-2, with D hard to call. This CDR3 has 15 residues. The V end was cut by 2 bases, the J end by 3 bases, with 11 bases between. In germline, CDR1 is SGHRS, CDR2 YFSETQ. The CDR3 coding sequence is TGCGCCAGCAGCTTTGGTGACACCCACACCGGGGAGCTGTTTTTT. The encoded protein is CASSFGDTHTGELFF.

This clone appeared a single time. CDR3 loop: CASGLAGVGNEQFF. DNA for the CDR3: TGTGCCAGCGGATTAGCGGGGGTCGGCAATGAGCAGTTCTTC. V and J are TRBV21-1 and TRBJ2-1; TRBD2, the table's D call, lacks a check against the DNA. TRBV21-1 is tagged as a pseudogene. CDR3 length: 14 residues.